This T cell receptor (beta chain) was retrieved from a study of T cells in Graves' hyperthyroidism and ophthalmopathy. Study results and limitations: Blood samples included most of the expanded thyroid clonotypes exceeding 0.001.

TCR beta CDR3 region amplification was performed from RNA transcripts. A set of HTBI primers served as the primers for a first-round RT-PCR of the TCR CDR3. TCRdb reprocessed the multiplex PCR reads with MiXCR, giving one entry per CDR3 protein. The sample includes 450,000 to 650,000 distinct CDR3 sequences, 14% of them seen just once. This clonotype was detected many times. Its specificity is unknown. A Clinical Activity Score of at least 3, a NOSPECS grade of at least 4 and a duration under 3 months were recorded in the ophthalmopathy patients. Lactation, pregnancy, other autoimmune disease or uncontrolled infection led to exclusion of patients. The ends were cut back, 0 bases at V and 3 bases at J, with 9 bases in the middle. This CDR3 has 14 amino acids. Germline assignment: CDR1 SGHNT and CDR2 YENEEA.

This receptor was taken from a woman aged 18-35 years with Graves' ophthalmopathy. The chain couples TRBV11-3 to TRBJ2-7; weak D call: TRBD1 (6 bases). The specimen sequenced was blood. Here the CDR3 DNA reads TGTGCCAGCAGCTTAGAGGGACAACACTACGAGCAGTACTTC. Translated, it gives CASSLEGQHYEQYF.